The entry below describes one T cell receptor beta chain. A read error may account for a junction end that differs from germline. The sample comes from a study of CDR3 diversity in severe acne. This CDR3 region has 12 residues. TCRdb reanalysed the PCR reads using MiXCR and keeps one entry per CDR3 protein. The sample holds 89,000 or so distinct CDR3 sequences, roughly 52% seen once. The V gene is TRBV12-3 or TRBV12-4, the J gene TRBJ2-7; D possibly matches TRBD1 or TRBD2 (5 bases each). This sequence originates from a male donor in good health, serving as a control. The specimen sequenced was blood. The CDR3 sequence is CASSLGVGELYF. The CDR3 nucleotides read TGTGCCAGCAGTTTGGGGGTCGGGGAGCTGTACTTC.